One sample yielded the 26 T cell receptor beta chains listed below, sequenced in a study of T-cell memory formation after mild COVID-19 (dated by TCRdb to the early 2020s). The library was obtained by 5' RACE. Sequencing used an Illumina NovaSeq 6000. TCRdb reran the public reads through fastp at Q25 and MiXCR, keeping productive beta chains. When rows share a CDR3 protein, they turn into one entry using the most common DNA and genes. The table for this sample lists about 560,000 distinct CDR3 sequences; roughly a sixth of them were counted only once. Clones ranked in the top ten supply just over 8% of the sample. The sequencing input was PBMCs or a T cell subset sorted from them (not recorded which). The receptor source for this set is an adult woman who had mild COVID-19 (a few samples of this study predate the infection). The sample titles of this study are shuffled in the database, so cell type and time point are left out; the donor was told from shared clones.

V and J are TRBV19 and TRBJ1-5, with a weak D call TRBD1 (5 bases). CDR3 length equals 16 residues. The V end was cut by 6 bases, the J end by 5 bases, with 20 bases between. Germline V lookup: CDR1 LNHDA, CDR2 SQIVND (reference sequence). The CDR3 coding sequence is TGTGCCAGTAGCAACCAACTCCGGGACGTCGATCAGCCCCAGCATTTT. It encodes CASSNQLRDVDQPQHF.

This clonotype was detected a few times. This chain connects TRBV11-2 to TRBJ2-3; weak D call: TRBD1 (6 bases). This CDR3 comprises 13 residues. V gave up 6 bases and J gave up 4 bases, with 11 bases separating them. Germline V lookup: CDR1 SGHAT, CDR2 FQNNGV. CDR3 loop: CASSNRAADTQYF. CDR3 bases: TGTGCCAGCAGTAACAGGGCGGCAGATACGCAGTATTTT.

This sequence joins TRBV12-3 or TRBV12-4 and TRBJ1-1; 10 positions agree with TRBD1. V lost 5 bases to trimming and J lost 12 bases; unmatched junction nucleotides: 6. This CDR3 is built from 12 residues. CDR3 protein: CASSPRQGATFF. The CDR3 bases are TGTGCCAGCAGTCCTCGACAGGGGGCAACTTTCTTT.

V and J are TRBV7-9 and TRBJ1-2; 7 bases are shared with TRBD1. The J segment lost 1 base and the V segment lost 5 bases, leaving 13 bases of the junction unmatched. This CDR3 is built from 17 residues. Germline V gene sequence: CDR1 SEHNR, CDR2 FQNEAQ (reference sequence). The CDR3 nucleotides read TGTGCCAGCAGCGGGTACTCCGGGACAGAGAGTAACTATGGCTACACCTTC. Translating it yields CASSGYSGTESNYGYTF. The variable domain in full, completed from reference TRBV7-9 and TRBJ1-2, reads DTGVSQNPRHKITKRGQNVTFRCDPISEHNRLYWYRQTLGQGPEFLTYFQNEAQLEKSRLLSDRFSAERPKGSFSTLEIQRTEQGDSAMYLCASSGYSGTESNYGYTFGSGTRLTVV.

CDR3 amino acids: CASSPRRASEQYF. In DNA, the CDR3 is TGTGCCAGCAGCCCCCGGAGGGCTTCCGAGCAGTACTTC. The chain is built from TRBV7-8 and TRBJ2-7; TRBD2 might be the D (6 bases). Trimming removed 5 bases at V and 6 bases at J, with 14 bases between. In germline, CDR1 is SGHVS, CDR2 FQNEAQ. The CDR3 has 13 residues.

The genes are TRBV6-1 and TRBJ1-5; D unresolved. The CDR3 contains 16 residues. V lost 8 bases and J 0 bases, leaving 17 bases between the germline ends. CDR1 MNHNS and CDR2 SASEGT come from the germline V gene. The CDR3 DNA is TGTGCCAGCCGGGCGGCAGCGTTATATAGCAATCAGCCCCAGCATTTT. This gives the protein CASRAAALYSNQPQHF.

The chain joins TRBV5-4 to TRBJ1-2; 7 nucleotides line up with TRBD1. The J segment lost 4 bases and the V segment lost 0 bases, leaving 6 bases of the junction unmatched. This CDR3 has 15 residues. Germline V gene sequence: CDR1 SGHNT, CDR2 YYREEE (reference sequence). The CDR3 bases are TGTGCCAGCAGCTTGGAGGGACAGTCGCTCTATGGCTACACCTTC. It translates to CASSLEGQSLYGYTF.

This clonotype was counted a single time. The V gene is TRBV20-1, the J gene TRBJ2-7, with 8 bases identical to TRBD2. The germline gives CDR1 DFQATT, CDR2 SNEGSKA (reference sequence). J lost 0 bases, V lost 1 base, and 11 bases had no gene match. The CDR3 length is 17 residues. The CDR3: CSARGGGAGVSSYEQYF. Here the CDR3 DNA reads TGCAGTGCTAGAGGGGGAGGAGCGGGAGTGAGCTCCTACGAGCAGTACTTC.

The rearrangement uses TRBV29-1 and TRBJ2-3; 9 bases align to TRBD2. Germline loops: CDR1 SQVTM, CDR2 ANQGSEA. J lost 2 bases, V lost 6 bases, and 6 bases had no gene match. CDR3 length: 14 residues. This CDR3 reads CSVQRGADTDTQYF. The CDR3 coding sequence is TGCAGCGTCCAGCGGGGGGCAGACACAGATACGCAGTATTTT.

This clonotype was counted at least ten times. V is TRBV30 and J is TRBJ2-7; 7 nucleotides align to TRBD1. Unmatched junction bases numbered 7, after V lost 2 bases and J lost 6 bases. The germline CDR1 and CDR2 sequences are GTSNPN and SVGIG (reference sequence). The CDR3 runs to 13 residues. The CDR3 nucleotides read TGTGCCTGGAGTCGAGACAGGGCCATCGAGCAGTACTTC. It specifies CAWSRDRAIEQYF.

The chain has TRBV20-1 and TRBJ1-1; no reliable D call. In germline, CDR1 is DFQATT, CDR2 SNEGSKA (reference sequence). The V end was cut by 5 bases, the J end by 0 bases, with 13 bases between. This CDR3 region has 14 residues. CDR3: CSADTGSMNTEAFF. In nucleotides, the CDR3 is TGCAGTGCTGACACCGGTAGTATGAACACTGAAGCTTTCTTT.

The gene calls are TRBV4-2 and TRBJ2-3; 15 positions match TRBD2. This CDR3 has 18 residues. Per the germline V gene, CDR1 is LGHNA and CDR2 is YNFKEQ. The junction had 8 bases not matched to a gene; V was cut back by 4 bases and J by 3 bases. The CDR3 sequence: CASSRGLAGGIQTDTQYF. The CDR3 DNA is TGTGCCAGCAGCCGGGGACTAGCGGGGGGTATCCAAACAGATACGCAGTATTTT.

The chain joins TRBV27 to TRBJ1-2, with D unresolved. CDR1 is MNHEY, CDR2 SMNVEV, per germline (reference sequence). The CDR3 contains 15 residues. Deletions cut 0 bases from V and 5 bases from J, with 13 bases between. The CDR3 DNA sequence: TGTGCCAGCAGTTTATCGTCTTGGGAAGGGTATGGCTACACCTTC. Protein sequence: CASSLSSWEGYGYTF.

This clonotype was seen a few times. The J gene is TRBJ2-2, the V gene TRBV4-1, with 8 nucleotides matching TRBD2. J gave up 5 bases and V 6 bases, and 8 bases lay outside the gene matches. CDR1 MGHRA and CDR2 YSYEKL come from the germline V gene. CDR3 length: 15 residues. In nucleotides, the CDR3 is TGCGCCAGCAGGCCGGGGGGGGCCAAGACCGGGGAGCTGTTTTTT. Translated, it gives CASRPGGAKTGELFF.

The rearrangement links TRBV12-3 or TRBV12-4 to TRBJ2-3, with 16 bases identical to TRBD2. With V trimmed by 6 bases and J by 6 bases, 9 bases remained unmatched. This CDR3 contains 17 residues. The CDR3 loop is CASRSGTSGRASDTQYF. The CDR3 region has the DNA TGTGCCAGCAGATCCGGGACTAGCGGGAGGGCCAGCGATACGCAGTATTTT.

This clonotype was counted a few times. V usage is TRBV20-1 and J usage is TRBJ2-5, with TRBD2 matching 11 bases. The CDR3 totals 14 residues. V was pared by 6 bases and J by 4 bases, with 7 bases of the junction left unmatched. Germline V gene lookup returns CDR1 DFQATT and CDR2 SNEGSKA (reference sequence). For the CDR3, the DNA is TGCAGTGCCGGGACTAGCGGCGTTTCAGAGACCCAGTACTTC. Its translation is CSAGTSGVSETQYF.

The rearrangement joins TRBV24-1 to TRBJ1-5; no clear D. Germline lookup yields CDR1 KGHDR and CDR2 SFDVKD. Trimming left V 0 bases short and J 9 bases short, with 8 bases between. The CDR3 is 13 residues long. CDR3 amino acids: CATSDLGGTPQHF. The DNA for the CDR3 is TGTGCCACCAGTGATTTGGGAGGTACGCCCCAGCATTTT.

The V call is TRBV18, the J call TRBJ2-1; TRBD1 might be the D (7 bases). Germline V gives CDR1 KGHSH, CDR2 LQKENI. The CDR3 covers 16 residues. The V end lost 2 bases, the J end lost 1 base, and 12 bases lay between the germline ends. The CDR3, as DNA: TGTGCCAGCTCACCAGCGACAGGGAGGTCCTACAATGAGCAGTTCTTC. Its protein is CASSPATGRSYNEQFF.

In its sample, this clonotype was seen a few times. The CDR3 nucleotides read TGCGCCAGCAGCAAAGGACTAGCGGGGGCCCGGTGGGAAGAGACCCAGTACTTC. Amino acids: CASSKGLAGARWEETQYF. This chain connects TRBV5-1 to TRBJ2-5; 13 bases fit TRBD2. The germline V gene encodes CDR1 SGHRS and CDR2 YFSETQ. The CDR3 is made up of 18 amino acids. Trimming cost V 4 bases and J 3 bases; bases outside gene matches: 12.

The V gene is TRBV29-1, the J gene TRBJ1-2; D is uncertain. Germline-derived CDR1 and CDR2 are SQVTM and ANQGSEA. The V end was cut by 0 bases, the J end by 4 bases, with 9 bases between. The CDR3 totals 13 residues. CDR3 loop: CSVEDWASYGYTF. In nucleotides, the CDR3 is TGCAGCGTTGAAGATTGGGCATCCTATGGCTACACCTTC.

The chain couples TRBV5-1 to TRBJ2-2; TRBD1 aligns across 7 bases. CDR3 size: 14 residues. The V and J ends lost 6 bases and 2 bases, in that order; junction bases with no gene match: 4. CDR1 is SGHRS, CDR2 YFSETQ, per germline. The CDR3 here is CASKWDSNTGELFF. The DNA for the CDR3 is TGCGCCAGCAAATGGGACAGTAACACCGGGGAGCTGTTTTTT.

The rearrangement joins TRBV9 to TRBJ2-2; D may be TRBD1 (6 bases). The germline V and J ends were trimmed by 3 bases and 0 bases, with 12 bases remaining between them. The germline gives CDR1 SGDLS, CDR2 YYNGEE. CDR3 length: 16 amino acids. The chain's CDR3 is CASSALTGPNTGELFF. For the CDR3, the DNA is TGTGCCAGCAGCGCATTGACAGGACCGAACACCGGGGAGCTGTTTTTT. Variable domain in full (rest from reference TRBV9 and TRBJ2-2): DSGVTQTPKHLITATGQRVTLRCSPRSGDLSVYWYQQSLDQGLQFLIQYYNGEERAKGNILERFSAQQFPDLHSELNLSSLELGDSALYFCASSALTGPNTGELFFGEGSRLTVL.

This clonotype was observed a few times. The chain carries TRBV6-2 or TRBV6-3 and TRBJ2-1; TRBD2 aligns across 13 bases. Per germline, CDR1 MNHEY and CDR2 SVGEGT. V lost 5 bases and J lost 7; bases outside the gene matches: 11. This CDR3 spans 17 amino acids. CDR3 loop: CASSGLAGALFGNEQFF. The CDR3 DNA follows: TGTGCCAGCAGTGGACTAGCGGGAGCCCTGTTCGGGAATGAGCAGTTCTTC.

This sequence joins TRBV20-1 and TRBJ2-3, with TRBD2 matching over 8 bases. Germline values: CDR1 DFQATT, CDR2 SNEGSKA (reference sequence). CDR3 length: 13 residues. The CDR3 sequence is CRAKRGNTDTQYF. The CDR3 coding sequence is TGCAGGGCCAAGCGGGGGAACACAGATACGCAGTATTTT.

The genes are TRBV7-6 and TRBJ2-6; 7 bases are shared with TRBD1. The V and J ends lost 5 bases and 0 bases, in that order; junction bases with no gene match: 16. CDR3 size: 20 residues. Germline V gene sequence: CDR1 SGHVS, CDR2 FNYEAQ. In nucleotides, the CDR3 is TGTGCCAGCAGCCCTAAAGGTTACCGGGACAGACCCTCTGGGGCCAACGTCCTGACTTTC. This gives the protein CASSPKGYRDRPSGANVLTF.

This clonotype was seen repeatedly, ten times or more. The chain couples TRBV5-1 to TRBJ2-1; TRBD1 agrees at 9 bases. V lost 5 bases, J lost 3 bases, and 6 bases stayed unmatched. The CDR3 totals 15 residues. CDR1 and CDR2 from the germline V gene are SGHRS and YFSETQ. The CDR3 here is CASSLRDRDYNEQFF. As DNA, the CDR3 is TGCGCCAGCAGTCTCCGGGACAGGGACTACAATGAGCAGTTCTTC.